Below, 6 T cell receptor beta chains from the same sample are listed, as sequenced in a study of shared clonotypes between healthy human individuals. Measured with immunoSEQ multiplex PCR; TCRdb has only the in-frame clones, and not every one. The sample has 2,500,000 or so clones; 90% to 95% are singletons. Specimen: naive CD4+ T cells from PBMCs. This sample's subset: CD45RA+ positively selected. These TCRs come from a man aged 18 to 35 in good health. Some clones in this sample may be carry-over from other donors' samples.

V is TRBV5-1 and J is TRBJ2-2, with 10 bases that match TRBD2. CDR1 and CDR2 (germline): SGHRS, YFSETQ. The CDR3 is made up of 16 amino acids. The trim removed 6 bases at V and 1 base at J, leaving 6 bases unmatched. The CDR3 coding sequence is TGCGCCAGCAACCCTAGCGGGAGCAGGAACACCGGGGAGCTGTTTTTT. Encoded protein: CASNPSGSRNTGELFF. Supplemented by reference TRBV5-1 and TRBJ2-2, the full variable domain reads KAGVTQTPRYLIKTRGQQVTLSCSPISGHRSVSWYQQTPGQGLQFLFEYFSETQRNKGNFPGRFSGRQFSNSRSEMNVSTLELGDSALYLCASNPSGSRNTGELFFGEGSRLTVL.

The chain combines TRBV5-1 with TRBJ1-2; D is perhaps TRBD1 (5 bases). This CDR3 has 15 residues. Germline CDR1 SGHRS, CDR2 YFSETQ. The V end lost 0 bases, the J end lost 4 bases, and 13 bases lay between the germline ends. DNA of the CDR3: TGCGCCAGCAGCTTGGAGGGGCCGGGCTCCTATGGCTACACCTTC. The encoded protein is CASSLEGPGSYGYTF.

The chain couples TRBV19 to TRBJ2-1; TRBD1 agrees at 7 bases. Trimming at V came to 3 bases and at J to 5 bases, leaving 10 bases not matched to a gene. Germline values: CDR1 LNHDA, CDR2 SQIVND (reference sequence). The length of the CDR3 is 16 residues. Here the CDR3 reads CASSIWGQQINNEQFF. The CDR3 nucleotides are TGTGCCAGTAGTATTTGGGGACAGCAGATAAACAATGAGCAGTTCTTC. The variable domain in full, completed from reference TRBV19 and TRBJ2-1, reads DGGITQSPKYLFRKEGQNVTLSCEQNLNHDAMYWYRQDPGQGLRLIYYSQIVNDFQKGDIAEGYSVSREKKESFPLTVTSAQKNPTAFYLCASSIWGQQINNEQFFGPGTRLTVL.

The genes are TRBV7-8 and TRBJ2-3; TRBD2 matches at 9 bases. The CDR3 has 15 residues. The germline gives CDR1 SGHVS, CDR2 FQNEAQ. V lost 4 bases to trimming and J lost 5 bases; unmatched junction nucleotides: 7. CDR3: CASSWRELAGDTQYF. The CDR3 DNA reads TGTGCCAGCAGCTGGAGGGAACTAGCGGGAGATACGCAGTATTTT.

The CDR3 region has the DNA TGTGCCAGCAGTCCAGGGACAGTCTACTACGAGCAGTACTTC. Translated, it gives CASSPGTVYYEQYF. The chain links TRBV28 to TRBJ2-7, with TRBD1 matching 7 bases. The germline CDR1 and CDR2 sequences are MDHEN and SYDVKM. V was clipped by 5 bases and J by 3 bases; unmatched bases: 7. The length of the CDR3 is 14 residues.

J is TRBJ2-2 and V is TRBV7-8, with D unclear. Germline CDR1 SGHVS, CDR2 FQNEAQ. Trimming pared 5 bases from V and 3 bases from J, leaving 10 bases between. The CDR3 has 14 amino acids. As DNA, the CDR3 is TGTGCCAGCAGCGCGGACCTACACACCGGGGAGCTGTTTTTT. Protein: CASSADLHTGELFF. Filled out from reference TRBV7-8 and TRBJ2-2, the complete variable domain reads GAGVSQSPRYKVAKRGQDVALRCDPISGHVSLFWYQQALGQGPEFLTYFQNEAQLDKSGLPSDRFFAERPEGSVSTLKIQRTQQEDSAVYLCASSADLHTGELFFGEGSRLTVL.